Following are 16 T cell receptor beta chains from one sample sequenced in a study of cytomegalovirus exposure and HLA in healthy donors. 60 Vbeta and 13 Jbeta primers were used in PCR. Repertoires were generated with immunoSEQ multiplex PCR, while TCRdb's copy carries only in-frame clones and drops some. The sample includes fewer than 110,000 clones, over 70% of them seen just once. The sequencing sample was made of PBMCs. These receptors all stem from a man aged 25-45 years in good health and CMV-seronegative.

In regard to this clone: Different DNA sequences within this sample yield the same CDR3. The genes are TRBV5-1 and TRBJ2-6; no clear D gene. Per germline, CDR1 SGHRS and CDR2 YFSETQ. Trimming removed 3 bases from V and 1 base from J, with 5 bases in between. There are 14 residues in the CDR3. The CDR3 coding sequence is TGCGCCAGCAGCTCCCGTTCTGGGGCCAACGTCCTGACTTTC. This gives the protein CASSSRSGANVLTF.

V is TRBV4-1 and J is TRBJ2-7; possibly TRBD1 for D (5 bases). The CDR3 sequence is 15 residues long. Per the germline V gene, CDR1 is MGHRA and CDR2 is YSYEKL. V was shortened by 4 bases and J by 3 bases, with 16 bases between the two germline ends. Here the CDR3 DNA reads TGCGCCAGCAGCCCCTTATTACAGGAAGACTACGAGCAGTACTTC. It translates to CASSPLLQEDYEQYF.

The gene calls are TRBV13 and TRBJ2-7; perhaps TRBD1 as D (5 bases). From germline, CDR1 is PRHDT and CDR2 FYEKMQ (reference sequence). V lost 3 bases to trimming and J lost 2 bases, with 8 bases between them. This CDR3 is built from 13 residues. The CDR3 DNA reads TGTGCCAGCAGCTTGGGCAGGGCCTACGAGCAGTACTTC. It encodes CASSLGRAYEQYF.

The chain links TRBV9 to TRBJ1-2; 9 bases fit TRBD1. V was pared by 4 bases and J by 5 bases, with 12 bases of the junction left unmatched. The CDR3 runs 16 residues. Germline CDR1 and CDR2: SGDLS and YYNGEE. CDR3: CASSPTRDRVQYGYTF. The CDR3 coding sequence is TGTGCCAGCAGCCCGACCCGGGACAGGGTTCAATATGGCTACACCTTC.

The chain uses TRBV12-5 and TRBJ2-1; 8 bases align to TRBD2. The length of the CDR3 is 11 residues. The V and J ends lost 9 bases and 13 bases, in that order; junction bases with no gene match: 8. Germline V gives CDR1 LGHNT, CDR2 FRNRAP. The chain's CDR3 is CASDGGLAQFF. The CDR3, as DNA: TGTGCTAGCGATGGAGGACTAGCCCAGTTCTTC.

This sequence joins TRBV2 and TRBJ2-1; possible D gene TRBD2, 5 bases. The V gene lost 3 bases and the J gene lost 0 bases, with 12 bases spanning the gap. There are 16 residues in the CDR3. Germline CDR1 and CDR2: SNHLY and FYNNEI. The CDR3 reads CASSDGLASSYNEQFF. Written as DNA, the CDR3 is TGTGCCAGCAGTGATGGACTGGCGAGCTCCTACAATGAGCAGTTCTTC.

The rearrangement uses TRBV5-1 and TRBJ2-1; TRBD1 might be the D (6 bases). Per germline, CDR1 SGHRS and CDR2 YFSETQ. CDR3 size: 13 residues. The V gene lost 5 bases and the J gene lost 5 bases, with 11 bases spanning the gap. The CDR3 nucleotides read TGCGCCAGCAGTTCCGGACAGCACAATGAGCAGTTCTTC. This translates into CASSSGQHNEQFF.

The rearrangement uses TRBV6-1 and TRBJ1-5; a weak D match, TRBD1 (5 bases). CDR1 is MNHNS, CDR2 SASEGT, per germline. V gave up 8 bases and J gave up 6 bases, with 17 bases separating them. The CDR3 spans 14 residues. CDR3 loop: CASVDTRGVQPQHF. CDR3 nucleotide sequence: TGTGCCAGCGTGGACACCCGAGGTGTTCAGCCCCAGCATTTT.

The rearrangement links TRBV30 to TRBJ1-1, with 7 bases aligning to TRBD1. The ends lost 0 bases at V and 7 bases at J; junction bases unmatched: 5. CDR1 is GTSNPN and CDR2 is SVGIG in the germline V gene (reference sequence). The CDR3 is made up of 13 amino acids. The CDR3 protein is CAWSVQGYGEAFF. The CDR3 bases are TGTGCCTGGAGTGTACAGGGGTATGGTGAAGCTTTCTTT.

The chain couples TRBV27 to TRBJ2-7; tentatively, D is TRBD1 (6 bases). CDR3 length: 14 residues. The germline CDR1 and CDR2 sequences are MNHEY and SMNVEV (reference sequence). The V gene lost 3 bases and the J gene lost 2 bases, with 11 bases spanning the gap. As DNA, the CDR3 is TGTGCCAGCAGTTTGTCGACAGGAACCTACGAGCAGTACTTC. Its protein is CASSLSTGTYEQYF.

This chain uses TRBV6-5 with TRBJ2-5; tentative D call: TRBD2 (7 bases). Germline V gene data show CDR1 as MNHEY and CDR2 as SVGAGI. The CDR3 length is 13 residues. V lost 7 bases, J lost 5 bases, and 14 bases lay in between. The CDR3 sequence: CASTQGGGETQYF. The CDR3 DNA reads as TGTGCCAGCACCCAAGGGGGGGGTGAGACCCAGTACTTC.

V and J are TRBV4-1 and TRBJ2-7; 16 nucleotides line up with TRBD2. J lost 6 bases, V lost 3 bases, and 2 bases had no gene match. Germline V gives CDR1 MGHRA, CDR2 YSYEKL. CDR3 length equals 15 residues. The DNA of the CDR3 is TGCGCCAGCAGCCAGGGGACTAGCGGGAGGGCCGAGCAGTACTTC. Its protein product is CASSQGTSGRAEQYF.

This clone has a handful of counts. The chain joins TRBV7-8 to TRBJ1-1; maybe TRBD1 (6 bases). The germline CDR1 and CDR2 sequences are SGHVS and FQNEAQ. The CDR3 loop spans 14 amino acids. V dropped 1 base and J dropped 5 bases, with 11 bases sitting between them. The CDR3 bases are TGTGCCAGCAGCTTAGGACCACAGGGTACTGAAGCTTTCTTT. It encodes CASSLGPQGTEAFF.

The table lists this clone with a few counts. The CDR3 region has the DNA TGCGCCAGCAGCCGCGGAACAGGGGATAGGATCACCGGGGAGCTGTTTTTT. It yields the protein CASSRGTGDRITGELFF. This chain connects TRBV4-1 to TRBJ2-2; 7 bases match TRBD1. V shed 4 bases and J 4 bases; nucleotides not matched to a gene: 12. CDR3 length: 17 amino acids. Germline V gives CDR1 MGHRA, CDR2 YSYEKL.

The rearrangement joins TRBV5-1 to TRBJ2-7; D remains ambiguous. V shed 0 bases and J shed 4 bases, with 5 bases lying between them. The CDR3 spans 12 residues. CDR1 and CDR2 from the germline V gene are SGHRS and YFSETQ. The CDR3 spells CASSLERYEQYF. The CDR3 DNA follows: TGCGCCAGCAGCTTGGAGAGGTACGAGCAGTACTTC.

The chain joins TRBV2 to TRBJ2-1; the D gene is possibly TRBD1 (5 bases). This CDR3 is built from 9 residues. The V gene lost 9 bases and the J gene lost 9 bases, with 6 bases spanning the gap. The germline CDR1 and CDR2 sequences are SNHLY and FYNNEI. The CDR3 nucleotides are TGTGCCAGTAGGGGTGAGCAGTTCTTC. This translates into CASRGEQFF.